The present T cell receptor beta chain was sequenced within a study of blood T cell repertoires in COVID-19. The overall study: Italy, Spain and the United States were the sources of the convalescent and acute COVID-19 samples. PBMCs, B-cell-depleted T cells, or T cells were the source of the cDNA or gDNA that made up the material.

This clone appeared a single time. Per the study methods: Reference gene primer amplification gave nucleated cell count estimates. Method: immunoSEQ multiplex PCR; TCRdb's copy keeps in-frame clones and lacks some. V, J and clone size were drawn from that table, and D and trimming were deduced from the DNA. This table has about 120,000 clones, more than 80% appearing once. Looked up from germline, CDR1 is SGHNT and CDR2 is YYREEE (reference sequence). V was pared by 2 bases and J by 0 bases, with 9 bases of the junction left unmatched. The CDR3 runs to 17 residues. V usage is TRBV5-4 and J usage is TRBJ2-3; the match to TRBD1 covers 7 bases. The TCR sequence derives from a man between 65 and 85 years old with active or convalescent COVID-19. The sequenced sample was peripheral blood. CDR3 sequence (DNA): TGTGCCAGCAGCTTCAGACAGGGAGCGACCAGCACAGATACGCAGTATTTT. It codes for CASSFRQGATSTDTQYF.